These T cell receptor beta chains were read from a single sample in a study of blood T cell repertoires in COVID-19. TCRdb keeps only in-frame clones here, not all; method: immunoSEQ multiplex PCR. Found here are around 100,000 clones, 86% of them singletons; the top ten hold roughly 4%. What was sequenced was peripheral blood. The receptors shown here come from a man between 35 and 55 years old with acute or convalescent COVID-19. Both conserved end residues are part of each CDR3. D genes are given only for firm matches. A row's size may be missing; if present it is once, few, many or a size class.

D: TRBD1; V: TRBV7-9; J: TRBJ1-2; size: -; CDR3: CASMGQPHYGYTF; DNA: TGTGCCAGCATGGGACAGCCACACTATGGCTACACCTTC
D: -; V: TRBV7-2; J: TRBJ1-6; size: once; CDR3: CASSLGGQVNSPLHF; DNA: TGTGCCAGCAGCTTAGGCGGACAAGTAAATTCACCCCTCCACTTT
D: TRBD1; V: TRBV5-4; J: TRBJ2-7; size: -; CDR3: CASSHGTVYEQYF; DNA: TGTGCCAGCAGCCATGGGACAGTCTACGAGCAGTACTTC
D: TRBD2; V: TRBV5-1; J: TRBJ2-1; size: -; CDR3: CASSLVSSGGYNEQFF; DNA: TGCGCCAGCAGCTTGGTCTCTAGCGGGGGTTACAATGAGCAGTTCTTC
D: TRBD2; V: TRBV7-6; J: TRBJ2-1; size: -; CDR3: CASSLGGSLAGGREQFF; DNA: TGTGCCAGCAGCTTAGGCGGTAGCCTAGCGGGAGGTCGTGAGCAGTTCTTC
D: TRBD1; V: TRBV30; J: TRBJ1-5; size: -; CDR3: CAWSDRGSNQPQHF; DNA: TGTGCCTGGAGCGACAGGGGGAGCAATCAGCCCCAGCATTTT
D: TRBD1; V: TRBV29-1; J: TRBJ2-7; size: -; CDR3: CSVSEGARDRDIHEQYF; DNA: TGCAGCGTTTCCGAAGGAGCGAGGGACAGGGATATACACGAGCAGTACTTC
D: TRBD1; V: TRBV5-1; J: TRBJ2-1; size: few; CDR3: CASSAGTGRTSEQFF; DNA: TGCGCCAGCAGCGCCGGGACAGGGAGGACAAGTGAGCAGTTCTTC
D: -; V: TRBV2; J: TRBJ2-3; size: -; CDR3: CASSGGPDTQYF; DNA: TGTGCCAGCAGTGGAGGGCCAGATACGCAGTATTTT
D: -; V: TRBV11-2; J: TRBJ2-7; size: few; CDR3: CASSLGLTGSVTYEQYF; DNA: TGTGCCAGCAGCTTAGGACTTACAGGGTCGGTAACCTACGAGCAGTACTTC
D: TRBD1; V: TRBV10-1; J: TRBJ1-1; size: -; CDR3: CASSRDRGDTEAFF; DNA: TGCGCCAGCAGCCGGGACAGGGGGGACACTGAAGCTTTCTTT
D: -; V: TRBV5-6; J: TRBJ1-1; size: -; CDR3: CASSYPTGSNTEAFF; DNA: TGTGCCAGCAGCTACCCGACAGGATCGAACACTGAAGCTTTCTTT
D: TRBD1; V: TRBV5-1; J: TRBJ1-1; size: once; CDR3: CASSPGTGGMNTEAFF; DNA: TGCGCCAGCAGCCCGGGGACAGGGGGCATGAACACTGAAGCTTTCTTT
D: -; V: TRBV5-4; J: TRBJ2-7; size: -; CDR3: CASSGGYEQYF; DNA: TGTGCCAGCAGCGGGGGGTACGAGCAGTACTTC
D: TRBD1; V: TRBV18; J: TRBJ1-2; size: -; CDR3: CASSTSGTGWEGYTF; DNA: TGTGCCAGCTCAACGTCCGGGACAGGATGGGAAGGCTACACCTTC
D: -; V: TRBV27; J: TRBJ2-3; size: -; CDR3: CASSRRGNSQTDTQYF; DNA: TGTGCCAGCAGCCGAAGGGGGAACTCCCAGACAGATACGCAGTATTTT
D: -; V: TRBV5-6; J: TRBJ2-7; size: -; CDR3: CASSPLGPNEQYF; DNA: TGTGCCAGCAGCCCTCTTGGCCCCAACGAGCAGTACTTC
D: TRBD1; V: TRBV5-1; J: TRBJ2-5; size: -; CDR3: CASSLDGQGRQETQYF; DNA: TGCGCCAGCAGCTTGGATGGACAGGGAAGGCAAGAGACCCAGTACTTC
D: -; V: TRBV19; J: TRBJ2-1; size: -; CDR3: CASSIDAGTGNNEQFF; DNA: TGTGCCAGTAGTATAGACGCCGGGACTGGGAACAATGAGCAGTTCTTC
D: -; V: TRBV5-1; J: TRBJ2-3; size: -; CDR3: CASSPEGRGSTDTQYF; DNA: TGCGCCAGCAGCCCCGAGGGGCGGGGTAGCACAGATACGCAGTATTTT
D: TRBD1; V: TRBV18; J: TRBJ2-1; size: few; CDR3: CASSRWGDRSSYNEQFF; DNA: TGTGCCAGCTCACGATGGGGGGACAGGAGCTCCTACAATGAGCAGTTCTTC
D: -; V: TRBV5-5; J: TRBJ1-1; size: -; CDR3: CASGADMNTEAFF; DNA: TGTGCCAGCGGCGCGGATATGAACACTGAAGCTTTCTTT
D: TRBD1; V: TRBV3-1/TRBV3-2; J: TRBJ2-6; size: -; CDR3: CASSPGQITYSGANVLTF; DNA: TGTGCCAGCAGCCCGGGACAGATAACATACTCTGGGGCCAACGTCCTGACTTTC
D: TRBD1; V: TRBV10-3; J: TRBJ1-5; size: -; CDR3: CAISRTGPSQPQHF; DNA: TGTGCCATCAGTCGGACAGGGCCCAGTCAGCCCCAGCATTTT
D: -; V: TRBV29-1; J: TRBJ1-4; size: -; CDR3: CSARVRGLLAEGEKLFF; DNA: TGCAGCGCCCGGGTTCGGGGGCTACTAGCGGAAGGTGAAAAACTGTTTTTT
D: TRBD2; V: TRBV2; J: TRBJ2-1; size: few; CDR3: CASRSGRAGNEQFF; DNA: TGTGCCAGCCGTAGCGGGAGGGCCGGCAATGAGCAGTTCTTC
D: -; V: TRBV6-6; J: TRBJ2-1; size: -; CDR3: CASSSPMTSSYNEQFF; DNA: TGTGCCAGCAGTAGCCCTATGACTAGCTCCTACAATGAGCAGTTCTTC
D: -; V: TRBV13; J: TRBJ1-3; size: -; CDR3: CASSSGLTNSGNTIYF; DNA: TGTGCCAGCAGCTCGGGACTGACCAACTCTGGAAACACCATATATTTT
D: -; V: TRBV6-5; J: TRBJ1-5; size: -; CDR3: CASKRARDQPQHF; DNA: TGTGCCAGCAAACGGGCGCGGGATCAGCCCCAGCATTTT
D: TRBD1; V: TRBV11-3; J: TRBJ2-2; size: -; CDR3: CASSPGTANTGELFF; DNA: TGTGCCAGCAGCCCCGGGACAGCGAACACCGGGGAGCTGTTTTTT
D: TRBD1; V: TRBV5-6; J: TRBJ1-5; size: -; CDR3: CASSLGTGVVQPQHF; DNA: TGTGCCAGCAGCTTGGGGACAGGGGTGGTTCAGCCCCAGCATTTT
D: -; V: TRBV6-1; J: TRBJ1-2; size: -; CDR3: CASSEAGGGYNYGYTF; DNA: TGTGCCAGCAGTGAAGCGGGGGGTGGTTACAACTATGGCTACACCTTC
D: -; V: TRBV13; J: TRBJ2-1; size: -; CDR3: CASRKGSYNEQFF; DNA: TGTGCCAGCAGGAAGGGGTCCTACAATGAGCAGTTCTTC
D: -; V: TRBV29-1; J: TRBJ2-5; size: -; CDR3: CSVNSEIETQYF; DNA: TGCAGCGTCAACTCGGAGATAGAGACCCAGTACTTC
D: -; V: TRBV4-2; J: TRBJ1-2; size: -; CDR3: CASSQGLGSDYGYTF; DNA: TGTGCCAGCAGCCAAGGGCTGGGGAGCGACTATGGCTACACCTTC
D: TRBD1; V: TRBV3-1/TRBV3-2; J: TRBJ1-2; size: -; CDR3: CASSPTGTAYGYTF; DNA: TGTGCCAGCAGCCCAACTGGGACAGCCTATGGCTACACCTTC
D: TRBD2; V: TRBV19; J: TRBJ2-1; size: -; CDR3: CASKSAGLAAYNEQFF; DNA: TGTGCCAGTAAATCGGCGGGCCTAGCGGCCTACAATGAGCAGTTCTTC
D: TRBD1; V: TRBV6-1; J: TRBJ1-5; size: -; CDR3: CASSDRGQVRASNQPQHF; DNA: TGTGCCAGCAGTGATAGGGGACAGGTTAGGGCTAGCAATCAGCCCCAGCATTTT
D: -; V: TRBV6-5; J: TRBJ1-2; size: -; CDR3: CASSYLRGTNYGYTF; DNA: TGTGCCAGCAGTTACTTACGAGGAACTAACTATGGCTACACCTTC
D: TRBD2; V: TRBV6-2/TRBV6-3; J: TRBJ2-3; size: -; CDR3: CASSYPRTSGGADTQYF; DNA: TGTGCCAGCAGTTACCCCCGGACTAGCGGGGGGGCGGATACGCAGTATTTT
D: TRBD2; V: TRBV5-6; J: TRBJ2-1; size: -; CDR3: CASSFYSVAGKEEQFF; DNA: TGTGCCAGCAGCTTTTACTCGGTAGCGGGAAAGGAGGAGCAGTTCTTC
D: -; V: TRBV11-3; J: TRBJ2-3; size: few; CDR3: CASSEHTDTQYF; DNA: TGTGCCAGCAGCGAACACACAGATACGCAGTATTTT
D: -; V: TRBV3-1/TRBV3-2; J: TRBJ1-2; size: -; CDR3: CASSQGRGEYGYTF; DNA: TGTGCCAGCAGCCAAGGCAGGGGAGAGTATGGCTACACCTTC
D: -; V: TRBV11-2; J: TRBJ2-1; size: -; CDR3: CASTGGRYNEQFF; DNA: TGTGCCAGTACGGGGGGCCGTTACAATGAGCAGTTCTTC
D: -; V: TRBV7-9; J: TRBJ1-5; size: -; CDR3: CASSLSSGNQPQHF; DNA: TGTGCCAGCAGCTTATCTTCGGGCAATCAGCCCCAGCATTTT
D: -; V: TRBV27; J: TRBJ2-7; size: -; CDR3: CASSLRLNYEQYF; DNA: TGTGCCAGCAGTTTGAGGCTCAACTACGAGCAGTACTTC
D: -; V: TRBV7-9; J: TRBJ1-3; size: -; CDR3: CASSTGSGNTIYF; DNA: TGTGCCAGCAGTACAGGGTCGGGAAACACCATATATTTT
D: -; V: TRBV10-2; J: TRBJ2-1; size: -; CDR3: CASSWLGGDEQFF; DNA: TGCGCCAGCAGTTGGTTAGGCGGCGATGAGCAGTTCTTC
D: TRBD2; V: TRBV2; J: TRBJ2-3; size: -; CDR3: CASSEGGSADTQYF; DNA: TGTGCCAGCAGTGAAGGCGGGAGCGCCGATACGCAGTATTTT
D: TRBD2; V: TRBV15; J: TRBJ2-6; size: -; CDR3: CATSRDPVSSGITGANVLTF; DNA: TGTGCCACCAGCAGAGATCCCGTGAGTAGCGGGATAACTGGGGCCAACGTCCTGACTTTC
D: -; V: TRBV2; J: TRBJ1-2; size: -; CDR3: CASSEFRGGYGYTF; DNA: TGTGCCAGCAGTGAGTTTAGGGGCGGCTATGGCTACACCTTC
D: TRBD1; V: TRBV6-2/TRBV6-3; J: TRBJ1-1; size: -; CDR3: CASSTRQGSRTEAFF; DNA: TGTGCCAGCAGTACTCGACAGGGTTCAAGGACTGAAGCTTTCTTT
D: TRBD2; V: TRBV2; J: TRBJ2-5; size: -; CDR3: CASSVGLASQETQYF; DNA: TGTGCCAGCAGTGTGGGACTAGCCTCCCAAGAGACCCAGTACTTC
D: -; V: TRBV4-1; J: TRBJ2-7; size: -; CDR3: CASRRVFYEQYF; DNA: TGCGCCAGCAGGAGGGTCTTCTACGAGCAGTACTTC
D: -; V: TRBV6-5; J: TRBJ2-7; size: -; CDR3: CASSMGKGDNEQYF; DNA: TGTGCCAGCAGCATGGGGAAAGGGGATAACGAGCAGTACTTC
D: TRBD1; V: TRBV30; J: TRBJ1-2; size: -; CDR3: CAGGQGGFNYGYTF; DNA: TGTGCCGGGGGACAGGGAGGATTTAACTATGGCTACACCTTC
D: TRBD2; V: TRBV5-1; J: TRBJ2-5; size: once; CDR3: CASSLVPRGGETQYF; DNA: TGCGCCAGCAGCTTGGTCCCCCGGGGGGGTGAGACCCAGTACTTC
D: -; V: TRBV19; J: TRBJ2-2; size: -; CDR3: CASSMQEGTGELFF; DNA: TGTGCCAGTAGTATGCAGGAAGGCACCGGGGAGCTGTTTTTT
D: -; V: TRBV7-9; J: TRBJ2-1; size: -; CDR3: CASSLAVLSYNEQFF; DNA: TGTGCCAGCAGCTTAGCTGTACTCTCCTACAATGAGCAGTTCTTC
D: -; V: TRBV2; J: TRBJ1-1; size: -; CDR3: CASSEAHGQRAFF; DNA: TGTGCCAGCAGTGAAGCCCACGGACAGAGGGCTTTCTTT